This is a list of T cell receptor beta chains from one sample in a study of T cell responses to AZD1222 COVID-19 vaccine. Sequencing used immunoSEQ multiplex PCR; TCRdb keeps in-frame clones, though not all of them. Among about 200,000 clones listed, more than 80% were seen once. The starting material was peripheral blood, obtained 28 days after the second dose of the MenACWY control vaccine. The receptor set was obtained from an adult who received the MenACWY meningococcal vaccine as a control. CDR3s include the opening cysteine and the closing phenylalanine or tryptophan. The order of the fields is J gene, clone size, V gene, D gene, CDR3 protein, CDR3 DNA. The D gene is left open where the match is weak. Clone size is given for some rows only: seen once, a few or many times, or a class if the clone is expanded.

TRBJ1-5 . TRBV4-2 TRBD1 CASSQSGQGSNQPQHF TGTGCCAGCAGCCAATCGGGACAGGGAAGCAATCAGCCCCAGCATTTT
TRBJ1-1 . TRBV19 TRBD1 CASSRQGALATEAFF TGTGCCAGTAGTCGACAGGGGGCTTTGGCGACTGAAGCTTTCTTT
TRBJ2-1 . TRBV7-3 . CASSLGPNNEQFF TGTGCCAGCAGCTTAGGTCCTAACAATGAGCAGTTCTTC
TRBJ1-2 . TRBV2 . CASRVTYLYGYTF TGTGCCAGCAGGGTGACATATCTCTATGGCTACACCTTC
TRBJ1-1 . TRBV5-6 TRBD1 CASSFVTGAIGFTEAFF TGTGCCAGCAGCTTTGTTACAGGGGCGATCGGGTTTACTGAAGCTTTCTTT
TRBJ2-2 . TRBV11-2 . CASSLRLGGELFF TGTGCCAGCAGCTTGAGACTAGGTGGGGAGCTGTTTTTT
TRBJ2-2 . TRBV24-1 TRBD1 CATSDLPGQGASGELFF TGTGCCACCAGTGATCTTCCGGGACAGGGGGCCTCCGGGGAGCTGTTTTTT
TRBJ2-7 . TRBV7-8 . CASSLGAVAYEQYF TGTGCCAGCAGCTTAGGAGCAGTTGCCTACGAGCAGTACTTC
TRBJ1-3 . TRBV5-8 . CASSLVSPSGNTIYF TGTGCCAGCAGCTTGGTTAGCCCCTCTGGAAACACCATATATTTT
TRBJ2-3 . TRBV19 TRBD2 CASRGSGRGTDTQYF TGTGCCAGTAGAGGTAGCGGGAGGGGCACAGATACGCAGTATTTT
TRBJ2-7 . TRBV18 . CASSPIFGIGNYEQYF TGTGCCAGCTCACCTATTTTTGGGATAGGAAACTACGAGCAGTACTTC
TRBJ2-6 few TRBV5-4 TRBD1 CASSSPGQGPGANVLTF TGTGCCAGCAGCTCACCGGGACAGGGTCCTGGGGCCAACGTCCTGACTTTC
TRBJ2-3 . TRBV19 TRBD2 CASSIGLAGPTDTQYF TGTGCCAGTAGTATAGGCTTAGCGGGACCCACAGATACGCAGTATTTT
TRBJ2-3 few TRBV2 TRBD2 CASWTRVSKEDTQYF TGTGCCAGTTGGACTAGAGTGTCAAAGGAGGATACGCAGTATTTT
TRBJ1-1 . TRBV5-1 . CASSRLGGEAGEAFF TGCGCCAGCAGTCGCCTGGGCGGGGAGGCTGGGGAAGCTTTCTTT
TRBJ2-3 . TRBV19 TRBD1 CASSIQPGQGPDTQYF TGTGCCAGTAGTATCCAACCGGGACAGGGGCCAGATACGCAGTATTTT
TRBJ1-2 once TRBV3-1/TRBV3-2 . CASSSGSVGIYGYTF TGTGCCAGCAGCTCCGGGTCGGTCGGGATCTATGGCTACACCTTC
TRBJ1-2 . TRBV30 TRBD1 CAWSQTGKDGYTF TGTGCCTGGAGTCAGACAGGGAAGGATGGCTACACCTTC
TRBJ1-5 . TRBV3-1/TRBV3-2 TRBD1 CASSSGQGGQPQHF TGTGCCAGCAGTTCGGGACAGGGTGGTCAGCCCCAGCATTTT
TRBJ1-2 . TRBV5-4 . CASSLYNNYGYTF TGTGCCAGCAGCCTCTACAATAACTATGGCTACACCTTC
TRBJ2-7 few TRBV21-1 . CAPSPHYRTYEQYF TGTGCCCCCTCCCCCCACTACAGGACCTACGAGCAGTACTTC
TRBJ2-1 . TRBV21-1 . CASSLWTGYNEQFF TGTGCCAGCAGCTTGTGGACAGGTTACAATGAGCAGTTCTTC
TRBJ1-5 . TRBV24-1 . CATSDRNSNQPQHF TGTGCCACCAGTGACAGGAATAGCAATCAGCCCCAGCATTTT
TRBJ2-3 . TRBV6-1 . CASSEGLREPDTQYF TGTGCCAGCAGTGAAGGTTTGAGGGAACCAGATACGCAGTATTTT
TRBJ1-1 . TRBV5-1 . CASSWDGNTEAFF TGCGCCAGCAGCTGGGACGGGAACACTGAAGCTTTCTTT
TRBJ2-7 . TRBV6-5 . CATRGHQRPYEQYF TGTGCCACTCGTGGGCATCAACGCCCCTACGAGCAGTACTTC
TRBJ1-6 . TRBV9 . CASSEAYNSPLHF TGTGCCAGCAGCGAGGCATATAATTCACCCCTCCACTTT
TRBJ2-1 . TRBV4-1 TRBD2 CASSQSLREGIQRQFF TGCGCCAGCAGCCAATCTTTGCGGGAGGGAATTCAGCGTCAGTTCTTC